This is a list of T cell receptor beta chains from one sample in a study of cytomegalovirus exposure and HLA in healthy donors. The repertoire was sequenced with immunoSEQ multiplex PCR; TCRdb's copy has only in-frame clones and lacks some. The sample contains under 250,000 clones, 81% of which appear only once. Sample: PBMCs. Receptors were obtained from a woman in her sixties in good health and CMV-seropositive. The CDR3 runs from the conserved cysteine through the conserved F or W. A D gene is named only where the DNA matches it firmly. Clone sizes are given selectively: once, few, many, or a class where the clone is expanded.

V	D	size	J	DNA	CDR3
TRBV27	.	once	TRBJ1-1	TGTGCCAGCAGTGTGACATTGAACACTGAAGCTTTCTTT	CASSVTLNTEAFF
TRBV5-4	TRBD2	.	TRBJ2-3	TGTGCCAGCAGCTTGGAGAGGACTAGCGGGCGGAGCACAGATACGCAGTATTTT	CASSLERTSGRSTDTQYF
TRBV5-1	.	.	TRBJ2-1	TGCGCCAGCAGCTCGGGACACGTTGGCGACTTCGAGCAGTTCTTC	CASSSGHVGDFEQFF
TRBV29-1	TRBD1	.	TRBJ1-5	TGCAGCGCTACAGGGGCTAGTGGCAATCAGCCCCAGCATTTT	CSATGASGNQPQHF
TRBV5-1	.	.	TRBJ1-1	TGCGCCAGCAGCCTTGGTCGGGGAGGGGATGAAGCTTTCTTT	CASSLGRGGDEAFF
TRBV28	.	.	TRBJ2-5	TGTGCCAGCAGTTTCGGGGAGACCCAGTACTTC	CASSFGETQYF
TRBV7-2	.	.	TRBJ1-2	TGTGCCAGCAGCGTCAGCGACTATGGCTACACCTTC	CASSVSDYGYTF
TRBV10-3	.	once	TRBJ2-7	TGTGCCATCAGTGATTCATCTAGGAACGTGGGGCAGTACTTC	CAISDSSRNVGQYF
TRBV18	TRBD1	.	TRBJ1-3	TGTGCCAGCTCACCCGGACAGGGAAAAGGAAACACCATATATTTT	CASSPGQGKGNTIYF
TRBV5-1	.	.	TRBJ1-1	TGCGCCAGCAGCTTGGTATCCGGAGGGTTCGACACTGAAGCTTTCTTT	CASSLVSGGFDTEAFF
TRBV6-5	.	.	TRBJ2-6	TGTGCCAGCAAAGAGAGCTCTGGGGCCAACGTCCTGACTTTC	CASKESSGANVLTF
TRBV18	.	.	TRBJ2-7	TGTGCCAGCTCGCTGGGGGGCGGGAGTCTTTACGAGCAGTACTTC	CASSLGGGSLYEQYF
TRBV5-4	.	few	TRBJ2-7	TGTGCCAGCAGCTTGGAGGGACAAAGCTCCTACGAGCAGTACTTC	CASSLEGQSSYEQYF
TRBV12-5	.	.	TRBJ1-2	TGTGCTAGTGGGCTATTAGACTACACCTTC	CASGLLDYTF
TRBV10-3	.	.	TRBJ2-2	TGTGCCATCCCGAGGGGGGGTGACACCGGGGAGCTGTTTTTT	CAIPRGGDTGELFF
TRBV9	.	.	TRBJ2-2	TGTGCCAGCAGCGTAATGGGGGCAGGTGGTGACACCGGGGAGCTGTTTTTT	CASSVMGAGGDTGELFF
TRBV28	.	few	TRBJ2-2	TGTGCCAGCAGTTTGTACAGGGGGGGCACCGGGGAGCTGTTTTTT	CASSLYRGGTGELFF
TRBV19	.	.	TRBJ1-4	TGTGCCAGTAGTCTGGGGGCTTCTAATGAAAAACTGTTTTTT	CASSLGASNEKLFF
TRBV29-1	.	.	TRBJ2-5	TGCAGCGTTGAAGATCTAGAGTACCAAGAGACCCAGTACTTC	CSVEDLEYQETQYF
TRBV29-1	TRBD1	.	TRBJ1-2	TGCAGCGTTGAGGGGACAGCGACCACTTACTATGGCTACACCTTC	CSVEGTATTYYGYTF
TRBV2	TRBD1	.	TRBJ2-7	TGTGCCAGCGGAATTACAGGGGTATTAGCTGTCGAGCAGTACTTC	CASGITGVLAVEQYF
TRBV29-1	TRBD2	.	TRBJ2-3	TGCAGCGTCTCAGGACTAGCGGGAGAGGAGTCGGCCACAGATACGCAGTATTTT	CSVSGLAGEESATDTQYF
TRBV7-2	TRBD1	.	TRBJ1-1	TGTGCCAGCAGCCCCCGGACAGGGGCGAACACTGAAGCTTTCTTT	CASSPRTGANTEAFF
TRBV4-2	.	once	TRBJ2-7	TGTGCCAGCAGCCAAGATTTTTACGAGCAGTACTTC	CASSQDFYEQYF
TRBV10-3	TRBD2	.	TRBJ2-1	TGTGCCATCAGTGGAAGAGCGGGAGGGTCACCGGGAGAGCAGTTCTTC	CAISGRAGGSPGEQFF
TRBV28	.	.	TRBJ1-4	TGTGCCAGCCGAAGCCTCAGGGTCACAATTAATGAAAAACTGTTTTTT	CASRSLRVTINEKLFF
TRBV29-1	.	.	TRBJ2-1	TGCAGCGTTGAACTATGGCGCAGGGTGGAATCCTACAATGAGCAGTTCTTC	CSVELWRRVESYNEQFF
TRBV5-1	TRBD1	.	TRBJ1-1	TGCGCCAGCAGCCCCGGACAGGTTGGGAACACTGAAGCTTTCTTT	CASSPGQVGNTEAFF
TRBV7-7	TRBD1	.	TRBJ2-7	TGTGCCAGCAGCTTAGCGCCTGGGACAGTAGTCGAGAACTACGAGCAGTACTTC	CASSLAPGTVVENYEQYF
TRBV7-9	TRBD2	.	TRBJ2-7	TGTGCCAGCAGCATTTACAGCGGGAGGCCCTACGAGCAGTACTTC	CASSIYSGRPYEQYF
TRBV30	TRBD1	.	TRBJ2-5	TGTGCCTGGAGTGTACGAGGGGGCCGAGAGACCCAGTACTTC	CAWSVRGGRETQYF
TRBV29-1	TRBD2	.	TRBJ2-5	TGCAGCGTTGGGGGGAGGCTAGCGGGAGATGGGCGGCAAGAGACCCAGTACTTC	CSVGGRLAGDGRQETQYF
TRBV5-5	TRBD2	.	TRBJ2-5	TGTGCCAGCAGCCCCGGGACTAGCGGGAGGGCCTGGGAGACCCAGTACTTC	CASSPGTSGRAWETQYF
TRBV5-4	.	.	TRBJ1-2	TGTGCCAGCAGCCCACCACCGGGACATATTAACTATGGCTACACCTTC	CASSPPPGHINYGYTF
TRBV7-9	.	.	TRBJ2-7	TGTTCCAGCAGCTCCTCTCTACACGAGCAGTACTTC	CSSSSSLHEQYF
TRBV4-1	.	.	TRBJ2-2	TGCGCCAGCAGCCAAGGATACAGTGACACCGGGGAGCTGTTTTTT	CASSQGYSDTGELFF
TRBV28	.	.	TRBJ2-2	TGTGCCAGCAAAGGGGAAGGGGAGCTGTTTTTT	CASKGEGELFF
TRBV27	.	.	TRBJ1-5	TGTGCCACCCGTAAGGACACGACGGATTATAGCAATCAGCCCCAGCATTTT	CATRKDTTDYSNQPQHF
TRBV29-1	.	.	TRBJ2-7	TGCAGCGTCGTCGGGAGCTCCTACGAGCAGTACTTC	CSVVGSSYEQYF
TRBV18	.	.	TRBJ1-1	TGTGCCAGCTCACCAACTAATGGGAACACTGAAGCTTTCTTT	CASSPTNGNTEAFF
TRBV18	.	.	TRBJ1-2	TGTGCCAGCTCACCAGGGCAGGACTATGGCTACACCTTC	CASSPGQDYGYTF
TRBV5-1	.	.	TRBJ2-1	TGCGCCAGCAGCTTGCAGATCAATGAGCAGTTCTTC	CASSLQINEQFF
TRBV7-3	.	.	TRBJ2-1	TGTGCCAGCAGCTTAGGGTCTAGCTCCTACAATGAGCAGTTCTTC	CASSLGSSSYNEQFF
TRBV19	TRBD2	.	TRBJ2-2	TGTGCCACCCCGGGAGGCGGGAGTCCCGGGGAGCTGTTTTTT	CATPGGGSPGELFF
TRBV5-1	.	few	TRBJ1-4	TGCGCCAGCAGCGCTGACGGGGGTAATGAAAAACTGTTTTTT	CASSADGGNEKLFF
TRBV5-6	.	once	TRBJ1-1	TGTGCCAGCAGCTTGGTCCAGGGTTCGGGGAACACTGAAGCTTTCTTT	CASSLVQGSGNTEAFF
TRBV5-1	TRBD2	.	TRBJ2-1	TGCGCCAGCAGCTTGGAAGGGACTAGCGGCTACAATGAGCAGTTCTTC	CASSLEGTSGYNEQFF
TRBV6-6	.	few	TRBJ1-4	TGTGCCAGCAGTTTACAGGGCACTAATGAAAAACTGTTTTTT	CASSLQGTNEKLFF
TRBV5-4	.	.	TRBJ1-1	TGTGCCAGCAGCTTTACTAACAGGGCCCGAATGAACACTGAAGCTTTCTTT	CASSFTNRARMNTEAFF
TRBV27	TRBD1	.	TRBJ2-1	TGTGCCAGCAGTCCCACAGGGGGCGTTTTGTCGAATGAGCAGTTCTTC	CASSPTGGVLSNEQFF
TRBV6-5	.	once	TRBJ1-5	TGTGCCAGCAGTTACTCGAAACAGGGTTCACAGCATTTT	CASSYSKQGSQHF
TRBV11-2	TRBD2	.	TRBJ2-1	TGTGCCAGCAGCTTTAGTAGCGGGAGGGTACGTGAGCAGTTCTTC	CASSFSSGRVREQFF
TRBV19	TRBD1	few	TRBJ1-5	TGTGCCAGTAGTCCCCAACAGGGGAGTCAGCCCCAGCATTTT	CASSPQQGSQPQHF
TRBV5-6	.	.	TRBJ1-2	TGTGCCAGCAGCTTGGACCTCGACAGACCCTATGGCTACACCTTC	CASSLDLDRPYGYTF
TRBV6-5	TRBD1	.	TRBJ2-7	TGTGCCAGCACCCTCTCCAGGGGGAGCTCCTACGAGCAGTACTTC	CASTLSRGSSYEQYF